This T cell receptor beta chain appears in the sequencing data of a study of regulatory T cells in long-lasting Graves disease. Overall study: Less than 3 months of antithyroid drugs had been taken by newly diagnosed Graves' patients. General study results and limits: Few sampled subjects may have lowered accuracy. Persistent disease exhibited a predilection for TRBV28, TRBJ1-2 and TRBJ2-5.

Regarding time point: newly diagnosed GD, antithyroid drugs for less than 3 months. There was RNA extracted from PBMCs, and the TCR library was made from it. Diagnosis followed American Thyroid Association guidelines for Graves' disease. V shed 6 bases, J shed 7 bases, and the junction held 3 bases outside the gene matches. The CDR3 sequence is 11 residues long. Germline V CDR1 and CDR2: DFQATT, SNEGSKA (reference sequence). On this clonotype: Its antigen is not identified.

Building the TCR beta libraries relied on iRepertoire HTBI primers, and CDR3 regions underwent Arm-PCR. TCRdb processed the multiplex PCR reads anew with MiXCR; each CDR3 protein has one entry. The sample lists 350,000 to 450,000 distinct CDR3 sequences; 16% were seen once. This sample was shared with a second study, whose subject was T cells in Graves' hyperthyroidism and ophthalmopathy.

The TCR comes from a man aged 40-49 years with Graves disease. The sample in question was peripheral blood mononuclear cells (PBMCs), obtained at new diagnosis, from a patient treated with antithyroid drugs. The V and J genes are TRBV20-1 and TRBJ2-5; 9 bases map to TRBD2. This CDR3 is CSALSGGTQYF. CDR3 nucleotides: TGCAGTGCCCTTAGCGGGGGGACCCAGTACTTC.